These 32 T cell receptor beta chains were sequenced from one sample in a study of Graves' ophthalmopathy and Graves' hyperthyroidism. Scientists amplified the TCR beta CDR3 regions from RNA transcripts. First-round RT-PCR relied on HTBI primers, and a second-round multiplex PCR came next. TCRdb ran MiXCR on the multiplex PCR reads and lists one entry per CDR3 protein. The data show fewer than 650,000 distinct CDR3 sequences, with about 20% seen just once and approximately 6.9% held by the top ten. Sequenced material: peripheral blood. These receptors came from a woman between 18 and 30 years old with stable Graves' hyperthyroidism. Some clones in this sample may be carry-over from other donors' samples.

In this sample, this clonotype turned up a few times. The chain employs TRBV2 and TRBJ1-2; D uncertain. The germline V gene encodes CDR1 SNHLY and CDR2 FYNNEI. This CDR3 spans 14 amino acids. Trimming removed 7 bases from V and 6 bases from J, with 18 bases in between. The CDR3 here is CASNKEEGLHGYTF. Written as DNA, the CDR3 is TGTGCCAGCAACAAAGAGGAGGGTCTACATGGCTACACCTTC.

This clonotype has at least ten counts. The chain couples TRBV20-1 to TRBJ2-7; a possible D gene is TRBD1 (5 bases). V was cut by 3 bases and J by 3 bases, with 18 bases left in between. The CDR3 has 15 residues. Germline CDR1 is DFQATT and CDR2 is SNEGSKA (reference sequence). CDR3 amino acids: CSARLRLTENYEQYF. Written as DNA, the CDR3 is TGCAGTGCTAGGCTCCGTCTGACAGAAAACTACGAGCAGTACTTC.

V gene TRBV19 combines with J gene TRBJ1-1; 8 positions match TRBD1. The CDR3 runs 12 residues. V lost 11 bases, J lost 6 bases, and 8 bases stayed unmatched. Germline V gives CDR1 LNHDA, CDR2 SQIVND (reference sequence). CDR3 in amino acids: CAVRTGRAEAFF. CDR3 DNA sequence: TGTGCCGTACGGACAGGGAGGGCTGAAGCTTTCTTT.

Concerning this clonotype: One junction end disagrees with the germline gene, perhaps due to a read error. The chain recombines TRBV6-1 with TRBJ2-4, with 7 bases fitting TRBD1. Germline V gives CDR1 MNHNS, CDR2 SASEGT. The CDR3 sequence is 12 residues long. The CDR3 is CASSWDSNIKYF. The CDR3 DNA reads TGTGCCAGCAGTTGGGACAGTAACATTAAGTACTTC.

This clonotype was counted at least ten times. The chain links TRBV19 to TRBJ2-7; D unclear. Deletions cut 7 bases from V and 0 bases from J, with 4 bases between. CDR3 length: 11 amino acids. The germline V gene encodes CDR1 LNHDA and CDR2 SQIVND (reference sequence). The CDR3 sequence: CASKSSYEQYF. The CDR3 coding sequence is TGTGCCAGTAAGTCCTCCTACGAGCAGTACTTC.

This clonotype was recorded many times. The V call is TRBV6-1, the J call TRBJ2-7, with a possible D match to TRBD1 (5 bases). Germline CDR1 and CDR2: MNHNS and SASEGT. V was shortened by 6 bases and J by 3 bases, with 12 bases between the two germline ends. This CDR3 comprises 13 residues. The CDR3 protein is CASSRQGNYEQYF. CDR3 coding DNA: TGTGCCAGCAGCCGCCAGGGCAACTACGAGCAGTACTTC.

This clonotype was recorded once. A single base separates this from a much larger clone, so it may be a read error. The rearrangement uses TRBV27 and TRBJ1-1; weak D call: TRBD1 (6 bases). Germline assignment: CDR1 MNHEY and CDR2 SMNVEV (reference sequence). The CDR3 covers 15 residues. CDR3 DNA: TGTGCCTGCAGTTTTTGGGGGCAGGGGAGCACTGAAGCTTTCTTT. Its translation: CACSFWGQGSTEAFF.

This clonotype was observed many times. The chain couples TRBV6-2 or TRBV6-3 to TRBJ2-2; 13 bases are a match to TRBD2. Germline lookup yields CDR1 MNHEY and CDR2 SVGEGT. Losses at the gene ends were 4 bases for V and 3 bases for J; bases not matched to a gene: 8. The CDR3 covers 18 residues. The CDR3, as DNA: TGTGCCAGCAGTTTCGGGACTAGCGGGAAGGTTCACACCGGGGAGCTGTTTTTT. Protein: CASSFGTSGKVHTGELFF.

J is TRBJ1-2 and V is TRBV30; the match to TRBD1 covers 12 bases. The CDR3 is made up of 14 amino acids. Trimming took 3 bases from V and 8 from J; bases not matched to a gene: 7. Germline lookup yields CDR1 GTSNPN and CDR2 SVGIG (reference sequence). The CDR3 sequence: CAWSLGTGGNGYTF. CDR3 DNA sequence: TGTGCCTGGAGCCTTGGGACAGGGGGCAACGGCTACACCTTC.

This clonotype was detected a few times. This chain joins TRBV6-1 and TRBJ2-7; D may be TRBD2 (7 bases). V lost 7 bases, J lost 0 bases, and 10 bases lay in between. In germline, CDR1 is MNHNS, CDR2 SASEGT. The CDR3 is 13 residues long. As DNA, the CDR3 is TGTGCCAGCACAGGGGACTACTCCTACGAGCAGTACTTC. This encodes CASTGDYSYEQYF.

This clonotype showed up many times. A read error may produce the germline difference seen at one junction end. V is TRBV4-1 and J is TRBJ2-5; maybe TRBD1 (5 bases). CDR3 length equals 13 residues. The germline CDR1 and CDR2 sequences are MGHRA and YSYEKL. For the CDR3, the DNA is TGTGCCAGCAGCCAGGGTGGGGAAGAGACCCAGTACTTC. Translating it yields CASSQGGEETQYF.

This rearrangement joins TRBV6-1 to TRBJ2-7; the D is unclear. CDR3 size: 13 residues. In germline, CDR1 is MNHNS, CDR2 SASEGT. V was shortened by 1 base and J by 2 bases, with 6 bases between the two germline ends. The CDR3, as DNA: TGTGCCAGCAGTGAAGTATGGGCCTACGAGCAGTACTTC. Amino acid sequence: CASSEVWAYEQYF.

This rearrangement joins TRBV20-1 to TRBJ2-7; D ambiguous. Deletions cut 2 bases from V and 1 base from J, with 12 bases between. CDR1 and CDR2 (germline): DFQATT, SNEGSKA (reference sequence). The CDR3 length is 14 residues. The DNA of the CDR3 is TGCAGTGCTAGACACCTTAAAGGGTCCTACGAGCAGTACTTC. Its translation is CSARHLKGSYEQYF.

The chain employs TRBV5-1 and TRBJ2-7; 15 nucleotides agree with TRBD2. Germline-derived CDR1 and CDR2 are SGHRS and YFSETQ. The V segment lost 0 bases and the J segment 5 bases; nucleotides outside the gene matches: 9. The CDR3 covers 18 residues. The CDR3 reads CASSLVGLAGGIGHEQYF. CDR3 DNA: TGCGCCAGCAGCTTGGTGGGACTAGCGGGAGGAATCGGCCACGAGCAGTACTTC.

The V gene is TRBV12-3 or TRBV12-4, the J gene TRBJ2-7, with a possible D match to TRBD2 (5 bases). Trimming cost V 6 bases and J 0 bases, with 9 bases left between them. The CDR3 is 13 residues long. The CDR3 region has the DNA TGTGCCAGCAGACTCACTAGCTCCTACGAGCAGTACTTC. Translation gives CASRLTSSYEQYF.

The CDR3 region is CASSYEQGGGYTF. The CDR3, as DNA: TGTGCCAGCAGTTACGAACAGGGTGGCGGCTACACCTTC. The genes are TRBV6-5 and TRBJ1-2; possibly TRBD1 for D (6 bases). The germline V gene has CDR1 MNHEY and CDR2 SVGAGI. CDR3 length equals 13 residues. Trimming took 2 bases from V and 8 from J, leaving 12 bases between them.

Ten or more counts support this clonotype. The gene calls are TRBV29-1 and TRBJ2-5; TRBD1 or TRBD2 may be the D gene (5 bases each). V lost 4 bases and J lost 5, with 11 bases in between. The CDR3 totals 12 residues. In germline, CDR1 is SQVTM, CDR2 ANQGSEA. This CDR3 reads CSVGPGAETQYF. CDR3 nucleotide sequence: TGCAGCGTTGGCCCCGGGGCGGAGACCCAGTACTTC. The full variable domain, in which reference TRBV29-1 and TRBJ2-5 provide the parts outside the CDR3, is SAVISQKPSRDICQRGTSLTIQCQVDSQVTMMFWYRQQPGQSLTLIATANQGSEATYESGFVIDKFPISRPNLTFSTLTVSNMSPEDSSIYLCSVGPGAETQYFGPGTRLLVL.

V usage is TRBV30 and J usage is TRBJ1-1; D perhaps matches TRBD1 (5 bases). The CDR3 is 19 amino acids. The germline CDR1 and CDR2 sequences are GTSNPN and SVGIG (reference sequence). Trimming removed 4 bases from V and 1 base from J, with 28 bases in between. The CDR3 DNA follows: TGTGCCTGGAAGGTCAGGGTCCGGGAGGGACCGGGATGGAACACTGAAGCTTTCTTT. It is translated as CAWKVRVREGPGWNTEAFF.

This clonotype came up many times. The chain links TRBV20-1 to TRBJ1-1; TRBD1 aligns across 9 bases. Germline CDR1 reads DFQATT; CDR2 reads SNEGSKA (reference sequence). V was clipped by 6 bases and J by 4 bases; unmatched bases: 6. The CDR3 has 13 amino acids. The CDR3 DNA sequence: TGCAGTGCGTTGACAGGGGGGACCACTGAAGCTTTCTTT. This gives the protein CSALTGGTTEAFF.

The DNA for the CDR3 is TGTGCCAGCAGGGACAGACATAATTCACCCCTCCACTTT. It specifies CASRDRHNSPLHF. The genes are TRBV12-3 or TRBV12-4 and TRBJ1-6; a possible D gene is TRBD1 (6 bases). The V end was cut by 6 bases, the J end by 5 bases, with 8 bases between. This CDR3 comprises 13 residues.

The J gene is TRBJ2-7, the V gene TRBV28, with D perhaps matching TRBD1 or TRBD2 (5 bases each). The CDR3 extends over 11 amino acids. Germline CDR1 reads MDHEN; CDR2 reads SYDVKM. Trimming took off 8 bases at V and 5 bases at J, with 10 bases between the two ends. CDR3 residues: CASLGVHEQYF. The CDR3 nucleotides are TGTGCCAGCTTGGGGGTCCACGAGCAGTACTTC.

This clonotype was found many times. This chain uses TRBV28 with TRBJ1-1; D is unresolved. This CDR3 spans 15 amino acids. V shed 0 bases and J shed 1 base, with 9 bases lying between them. Looked up from germline, CDR1 is MDHEN and CDR2 is SYDVKM. The CDR3 region is CASSLCFQANTEAFF. CDR3 bases: TGTGCCAGCAGTTTATGCTTTCAGGCGAACACTGAAGCTTTCTTT. The whole variable domain, filled in from reference TRBV28 and TRBJ1-1, reads DVKVTQSSRYLVKRTGEKVFLECVQDMDHENMFWYRQDPGLGLRLIYFSYDVKMKEKGDIPEGYSVSREKKERFSLILESASTNQTSMYLCASSLCFQANTEAFFGQGTRLTVV.

At least ten counts were recorded for this clonotype. This rearrangement joins TRBV12-3 or TRBV12-4 to TRBJ1-1, with no clear D. The CDR3 totals 12 residues. The germline V and J ends were trimmed by 5 bases and 9 bases, with 13 bases remaining between them. The CDR3 reads CASSGNSMKAFF. The CDR3 nucleotides read TGTGCCAGCAGTGGGAATTCGATGAAAGCTTTCTTT.

The rearrangement joins TRBV30 to TRBJ2-7; 7 nucleotides align to TRBD1. The CDR3 runs to 12 residues. The J segment lost 1 base and the V segment lost 7 bases, leaving 4 bases of the junction unmatched. Per germline, CDR1 GTSNPN and CDR2 SVGIG (reference sequence). This chain's CDR3 is CAFADRSYEQYF. As DNA, the CDR3 is TGTGCCTTTGCGGACAGGTCCTACGAGCAGTACTTC.

Comments on this clonotype: Just one base apart from a much larger clone, this may be a read error. The chain uses TRBV12-3 or TRBV12-4 and TRBJ1-6; D uncertain. The CDR3 extends over 15 amino acids. CDR3 bases: TGTGCCAGCAGCCTTGACCAGTCCTATAATTCATCCCTCCACTTT. Translated, it gives CASSLDQSYNSSLHF.

This clonotype was counted ten times or more. At one end, the junction sequence differs from germline, possibly due to a read error. V usage is TRBV12-3 or TRBV12-4 and J usage is TRBJ1-1; D is unclear. CDR3 length: 14 residues. CDR3 region: CASSTMMANAEAFF. CDR3 nucleotides: TGTGCCAGCAGCACGATGATGGCGAACGCTGAAGCTTTCTTT.

This clonotype has at least ten counts. The V and J genes are TRBV15 and TRBJ2-7; D is unclear. CDR3 size: 16 residues. Germline V gives CDR1 LNHNV, CDR2 YYDKDF (reference sequence). Trimming pared 4 bases from V and 3 bases from J, leaving 19 bases between. CDR3 bases: TGTGCCACCAGCACAAGGCGGACGCAGTTAATCTACGAGCAGTACTTC. Residues: CATSTRRTQLIYEQYF.

This clonotype was recorded many times. The CDR3 region is CASRIAGKGGTQYF. DNA for the CDR3: TGTGCCAGCAGAATAGCGGGAAAGGGCGGGACCCAGTACTTC. V gene TRBV28 combines with J gene TRBJ2-5; the match to TRBD2 covers 8 bases. Germline assignment: CDR1 MDHEN and CDR2 SYDVKM. J was trimmed by 7 bases and V by 6 bases; bases with no gene match: 10. There are 14 residues in the CDR3.

This clonotype was counted many times. V gene TRBV30 combines with J gene TRBJ2-7; 7 nucleotides match TRBD2. There are 13 residues in the CDR3. Trimming at V came to 1 base and at J to 4 bases, leaving 4 bases not matched to a gene. Germline V lookup: CDR1 GTSNPN, CDR2 SVGIG (reference sequence). The CDR3 is CAWSDGGGYEQYF. CDR3 coding DNA: TGTGCCTGGAGTGACGGCGGGGGATACGAGCAGTACTTC.

J is TRBJ1-1 and V is TRBV29-1; perhaps TRBD1 as D (5 bases). The CDR3 covers 14 residues. Trimming stripped 4 bases from V and 7 bases from J, with 19 bases between. Germline-derived CDR1 and CDR2 are SQVTM and ANQGSEA. CDR3 protein: CSVGAGLLDSEAFF. The CDR3 DNA reads TGCAGCGTTGGAGCTGGACTCCTAGACAGTGAAGCTTTCTTT.

J is TRBJ1-3 and V is TRBV6-8, with unresolved D. The ends were cut back, 2 bases at V and 5 bases at J, with 10 bases in the middle. Per the germline V gene, CDR1 is MNHGY and CDR2 is SAAAGT. The CDR3 is made up of 14 amino acids. The CDR3 spells CASSYGGLRNTIYF. DNA of the CDR3: TGTGCCAGCAGTTACGGCGGGCTGAGAAACACCATATATTTT.

The chain has TRBV3-1 and TRBJ2-2; D possibly corresponds to TRBD1 (5 bases). Between the trimmed V and J ends, which lost 8 bases and 4 bases, there was a span of 11 bases. This CDR3 has 13 residues. Germline V gene data show CDR1 as LGHDT and CDR2 as YNNKEL (reference sequence). The CDR3 DNA sequence: TGTGCCAGCGAAGGACAATTCACCGGGGAGCTGTTTTTT. Protein sequence: CASEGQFTGELFF. The entire variable domain, with the rest obtained from reference TRBV3-1 and TRBJ2-2, is as follows: DTAVSQTPKYLVTQMGNDKSIKCEQNLGHDTMYWYKQDSKKFLKIMFSYNNKELIINETVPNRFSPKSPDKAHLNLHINSLELGDSAVYFCASEGQFTGELFFGEGSRLTVL.